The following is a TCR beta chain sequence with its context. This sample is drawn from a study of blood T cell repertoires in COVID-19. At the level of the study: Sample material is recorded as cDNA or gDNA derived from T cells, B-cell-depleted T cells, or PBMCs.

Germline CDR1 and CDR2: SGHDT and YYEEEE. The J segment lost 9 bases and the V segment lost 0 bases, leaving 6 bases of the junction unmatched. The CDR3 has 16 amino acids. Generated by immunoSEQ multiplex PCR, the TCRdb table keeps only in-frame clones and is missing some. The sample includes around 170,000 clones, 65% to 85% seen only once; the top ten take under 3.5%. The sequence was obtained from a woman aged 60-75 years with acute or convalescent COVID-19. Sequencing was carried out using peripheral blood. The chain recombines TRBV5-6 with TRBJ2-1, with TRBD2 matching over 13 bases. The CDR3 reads CASSLGLAGGVGEQFF. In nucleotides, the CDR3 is TGTGCCAGCAGCTTGGGACTAGCGGGGGGTGTGGGTGAGCAGTTCTTC.